This T cell receptor beta chain was documented in a study of cytomegalovirus exposure and HLA in healthy donors. Germline CDR1 and CDR2: MNHEY and SVGAGI. The CDR3 covers 15 residues. The V segment lost 2 bases and the J segment 5 bases; nucleotides outside the gene matches: 4. The study ran its PCR with 60 Vbeta and 13 Jbeta primers. Clones were read by immunoSEQ multiplex PCR, and TCRdb kept only the in-frame ones, dropping some. Among about 140,000 clones, 70% to 85% were seen once, and the ten largest hold roughly 2.1%. This clone was recorded once. Its antigen is not identified. Study-level points and caveats: Certain indistinguishable V segments, among them TRBV6-2 and TRBV6-3, were excluded. The authors later found TCR association rates varying by HLA locus, with DRB1 most and HLA-C fewest. In vitro data verified a few CMV-associated chains as specific for CMV antigens.

The sequencing input was PBMCs. This chain connects TRBV6-5 to TRBJ1-5; 9 bases are a match to TRBD1. The source of this sequence is a woman in her thirties or forties in good health and CMV-seronegative. CDR3 loop: CASSYTWTGDQPQHF. The CDR3 DNA reads as TGTGCCAGCAGTTACACCTGGACAGGGGATCAGCCCCAGCATTTT.